This note documents a single TCR beta chain sequence. Donors were grouped by their self-reported clinical history. The entry originates in a study of blood T cell repertoires in COVID-19. The CDR3 covers 15 residues. Germline assignment: CDR1 LGHDT and CDR2 YNNKEL (reference sequence). V shed 1 base and J 8 bases; nucleotides not matched to a gene: 7. Libraries were prepared by immunoSEQ multiplex PCR; TCRdb keeps only in-frame clonotypes and omits some of them. Of about 180,000 clones listed, roughly 84% were seen once; the top ten hold approximately 18%. The rearrangement links TRBV3-1 (or the pseudogene TRBV3-2) to TRBJ1-4, with 7 nucleotides matching TRBD1. This TCR came from a man in his sixties who had recovered from COVID-19. The sample taken for sequencing was PBMCs or T cells enriched from blood (not recorded which). CDR3 DNA: TGTGCCAGCAGCCAAGTAACAGGGGCGGGCGAAAAACTGTTTTTT. It codes for CASSQVTGAGEKLFF.